This T cell receptor beta chain was obtained from a study of CD8 T cells in ankylosing spondylitis. MiXCR, applied by TCRdb to the 5' RACE reads, yields one record per CDR3 protein. This sample has 700,000 to 1,000,000 distinct CDR3 sequences, with approximately 12% found just once. This clonotype was seen more than once but under ten times. Its antigen is unidentified. V dropped 5 bases and J dropped 2 bases, with 16 bases sitting between them. In germline, CDR1 is SGHTA, CDR2 FQGNSA. This CDR3 is built from 15 residues. Study observations and caveats: A motif of fewer than ten highly homologous TCR beta variants was seen as apparently characteristic of ankylosing spondylitis blood.

This receptor was identified in a male donor with ankylosing spondylitis. The sample comprised blood, either unsorted or a sorted T cell fraction (not recorded which). This chain connects TRBV7-2 to TRBJ2-7, with a tentative D call TRBD1 (6 bases). The CDR3 nucleotides are TGTGCCAGCAGCCCCCGACGGACAGCCGCCTACGAGCAGTACTTC. Translating it yields CASSPRRTAAYEQYF.